Presented here are 30 T cell receptor beta chains from one specimen sequenced in a study of T cell responses to AZD1222 COVID-19 vaccine. The repertoire was sequenced with immunoSEQ multiplex PCR; TCRdb's copy has only in-frame clones and lacks some. The table records just over 80,000 clones, 70% to 90% of them present only once. The sequencing used peripheral blood, collected on day 0 of AZD1222 vaccination. The receptors come from an adult in good health.

J is TRBJ1-3 and V is TRBV24-1; D remains unclear. The CDR3 runs to 14 residues. V lost 0 bases and J 4 bases, leaving 6 bases between the germline ends. Germline V gene sequence: CDR1 KGHDR, CDR2 SFDVKD. CDR3 coding DNA: TGTGCCACCAGTGATTTGCCCTTGGGAAACACCATATATTTT. Translation gives CATSDLPLGNTIYF.

The rearrangement uses TRBV9 and TRBJ2-2; 7 positions match TRBD2. The CDR3 contains 14 residues. J gave up 7 bases and V 1 base, and 4 bases lay outside the gene matches. Germline CDR1 reads SGDLS; CDR2 reads YYNGEE. The CDR3 reads CASSVLGRDGELFF. The CDR3 DNA sequence: TGTGCCAGCAGCGTACTAGGGAGGGACGGGGAGCTGTTTTTT.

V is TRBV10-1 and J is TRBJ2-5, with D hard to call. The CDR3 sequence is 15 residues long. V dropped 8 bases and J dropped 0 bases, with 16 bases sitting between them. Looked up from germline, CDR1 is WNHNN and CDR2 is SYGVQD (reference sequence). The CDR3 loop reads CASGKRRAYQETQYF. DNA of the CDR3: TGCGCCAGCGGCAAGAGAAGGGCGTACCAAGAGACCCAGTACTTC.

The gene calls are TRBV30 and TRBJ2-3; 8 nucleotides match TRBD2. V shed 1 base, J shed 6 bases, and the junction held 9 bases outside the gene matches. CDR1 is GTSNPN, CDR2 SVGIG, per germline (reference sequence). CDR3 length: 15 amino acids. In DNA form, the CDR3 reads TGTGCCTGGAGTGGGGCCGGGACTAGGCGCGATACGCAGTATTTT. Translation: CAWSGAGTRRDTQYF. The full variable domain, rest sourced from reference TRBV30 and TRBJ2-3, is SQTIHQWPATLVQPVGSPLSLECTVEGTSNPNLYWYRQAAGRGLQLLFYSVGIGQISSEVPQNLSASRPQDRQFILSSKKLLLSDSGFYLCAWSGAGTRRDTQYFGPGTRLTVL.

The chain couples TRBV7-9 to TRBJ1-1; 7 nucleotides agree with TRBD1. The CDR3 spans 17 residues. The trim removed 5 bases at V and 0 bases at J, leaving 12 bases unmatched. CDR1 and CDR2 from the germline V gene are SEHNR and FQNEAQ (reference sequence). The CDR3 here is CASSPTDRVPLNTEAFF. In nucleotides, the CDR3 is TGTGCCAGCAGCCCAACTGACAGGGTCCCTCTGAACACTGAAGCTTTCTTT. Full variable domain (missing parts from reference TRBV7-9 and TRBJ1-1): DTGVSQNPRHKITKRGQNVTFRCDPISEHNRLYWYRQTLGQGPEFLTYFQNEAQLEKSRLLSDRFSAERPKGSFSTLEIQRTEQGDSAMYLCASSPTDRVPLNTEAFFGQGTRLTVV.

The J gene is TRBJ2-1, the V gene TRBV4-2; 13 bases fit TRBD2. This CDR3 has 15 amino acids. V was pared by 6 bases and J by 4 bases, with 3 bases of the junction left unmatched. Germline loops: CDR1 LGHNA, CDR2 YNFKEQ. This CDR3 is CASSPGLAGYNEQFF. The CDR3 DNA reads as TGTGCCAGCAGTCCGGGACTAGCGGGGTACAATGAGCAGTTCTTC.

The chain carries TRBV25-1 and TRBJ2-7; D call uncertain. This CDR3 is built from 13 residues. The V and J ends lost 4 bases and 1 base respectively, with 8 bases between them. Germline loops: CDR1 MGHDK, CDR2 SYGVNS. In DNA form, the CDR3 reads TGTGCCAGCAGTGGTCAGGAATCCTACGAGCAGTACTTC. The encoded protein is CASSGQESYEQYF.

The rearrangement uses TRBV5-1 and TRBJ1-2, with 8 nucleotides matching TRBD1. This CDR3 contains 14 residues. Losses at the gene ends were 0 bases for V and 6 bases for J; bases not matched to a gene: 4. Per the germline V gene, CDR1 is SGHRS and CDR2 is YFSETQ. The CDR3 loop reads CASSLDQGADGYTF. For the CDR3, the DNA is TGCGCCAGCAGCTTGGATCAGGGGGCTGATGGCTACACCTTC.

This chain joins TRBV20-1 and TRBJ1-1; no firm D call. CDR1 DFQATT and CDR2 SNEGSKA come from the germline V gene (reference sequence). The CDR3 totals 11 residues. The V gene lost 8 bases and the J gene lost 1 base, with 8 bases spanning the gap. The CDR3: CSTGENTEAFF. The CDR3 bases are TGCAGTACGGGAGAGAACACTGAAGCTTTCTTT.

The chain links TRBV3-1 (or the pseudogene TRBV3-2) to TRBJ2-2; no reliable D call. CDR3 length: 14 amino acids. The germline V gene encodes CDR1 LGHDT and CDR2 YNNKEL (reference sequence). Trimming shortened V by 6 bases and J by 4 bases, and 12 bases separated the two germline ends. The CDR3 spells CASSPPLGTGELFF. In DNA, the CDR3 is TGTGCCAGCAGTCCTCCCTTGGGCACCGGGGAGCTGTTTTTT.

The chain joins TRBV15 to TRBJ1-2, with D possibly matching TRBD1 (5 bases). This CDR3 is 14 amino acids long. Germline CDR1 LNHNV, CDR2 YYDKDF (reference sequence). V was pared by 1 base and J by 7 bases, with 13 bases between. The CDR3 region is CATSRVQGAGGYTF. The CDR3 DNA sequence: TGTGCCACCAGCAGAGTACAAGGGGCCGGTGGCTACACCTTC.

The rearrangement links TRBV7-8 to TRBJ2-1, with D perhaps TRBD2 (5 bases). The CDR3 loop spans 14 amino acids. Trimming removed 5 bases at V and 7 bases at J, with 15 bases between. Germline V gene sequence: CDR1 SGHVS, CDR2 FQNEAQ. CDR3 nucleotides: TGTGCCAGCAGCCTGCCGGGGTCTCGGAATGAGCAGTTCTTC. Its protein product is CASSLPGSRNEQFF.

In this sample, this clone turned up a few times. The V and J genes are TRBV7-9 and TRBJ2-2; a possible D gene is TRBD2 (5 bases). The CDR3 covers 14 residues. Deletions cut 4 bases from V and 6 bases from J, with 12 bases between. The germline CDR1 and CDR2 sequences are SEHNR and FQNEAQ (reference sequence). CDR3 DNA: TGTGCCAGCAGCTACAGACCGCGGGCCGGGGAGCTGTTTTTT. Translation gives CASSYRPRAGELFF. The variable domain in full, with the rest retrieved from reference TRBV7-9 and TRBJ2-2, is DTGVSQNPRHKITKRGQNVTFRCDPISEHNRLYWYRQTLGQGPEFLTYFQNEAQLEKSRLLSDRFSAERPKGSFSTLEIQRTEQGDSAMYLCASSYRPRAGELFFGEGSRLTVL.

The V and J genes are TRBV10-2 and TRBJ2-5; TRBD2 matches at 7 bases. V gave up 3 bases and J gave up 5 bases; unmatched junction bases: 6. The CDR3 loop spans 14 amino acids. The germline CDR1 and CDR2 sequences are WSHSY and SAAADI. CDR3 sequence (DNA): TGCGCCAGCAGTGATCTGACTAGCCGTGAGACCCAGTACTTC. It specifies CASSDLTSRETQYF.

The chain joins TRBV7-8 to TRBJ2-5, with 8 bases identical to TRBD1. This CDR3 has 14 amino acids. V was pared by 2 bases and J by 5 bases, with 4 bases of the junction left unmatched. CDR1 SGHVS and CDR2 FQNEAQ come from the germline V gene. The chain's CDR3 is CASSLRTGMETQYF. In nucleotides, the CDR3 is TGTGCCAGCAGCTTACGGACAGGGATGGAGACCCAGTACTTC.

The V call is TRBV11-2, the J call TRBJ2-7; D is undetermined. The CDR3 has 12 amino acids. Trimming shortened V by 5 bases and J by 2 bases, and 7 bases separated the two germline ends. Germline V gene lookup returns CDR1 SGHAT and CDR2 FQNNGV. CDR3 amino acids: CASSPNTYEQYF. CDR3 in DNA: TGTGCCAGCAGCCCCAACACCTACGAGCAGTACTTC. The full variable domain, rest sourced from reference TRBV11-2 and TRBJ2-7, is EAGVAQSPRYKIIEKRQSVAFWCNPISGHATLYWYQQILGQGPKLLIQFQNNGVVDDSQLPKDRFSAERLKGVDSTLKIQPAKLEDSAVYLCASSPNTYEQYFGPGTRLTVT.

This chain links TRBV7-2 with TRBJ1-1; D might be TRBD1 (5 bases). This CDR3 comprises 14 residues. CDR1 and CDR2 (germline): SGHTA, FQGNSA. Deletions cut 2 bases from V and 1 base from J, with 8 bases between. The CDR3: CASSLQGPNTEAFF. The DNA for the CDR3 is TGTGCCAGCAGCTTACAGGGTCCGAACACTGAAGCTTTCTTT.

The chain combines TRBV7-8 with TRBJ1-5; D is unresolved. The CDR3 sequence is 15 residues long. Trimming pared 4 bases from V and 2 bases from J, leaving 12 bases between. In germline, CDR1 is SGHVS, CDR2 FQNEAQ. In DNA form, the CDR3 reads TGTGCCAGCAGCTCGGGGATTAGGGGCAATCAGCCCCAGCATTTT. Translation: CASSSGIRGNQPQHF.

The chain uses TRBV7-6 and TRBJ2-1; 8 nucleotides match TRBD1. This CDR3 has 16 residues. CDR1 is SGHVS and CDR2 is FNYEAQ in the germline V gene. V dropped 5 bases and J dropped 3; count of bases not matched to a gene: 9. CDR3 loop: CASSAPQGGLYNEQFF. In DNA, the CDR3 is TGTGCCAGCAGCGCTCCACAGGGGGGACTCTACAATGAGCAGTTCTTC.

The chain carries TRBV5-1 and TRBJ1-2; 9 bases are a match to TRBD1. The V segment lost 4 bases and the J segment 5 bases; nucleotides outside the gene matches: 3. Germline lookup yields CDR1 SGHRS and CDR2 YFSETQ. This CDR3 has 13 residues. DNA of the CDR3: TGCGCCAGCAGCCTTGGGACAGGGTATGGCTACACCTTC. Translation: CASSLGTGYGYTF.

The chain joins TRBV4-3 to TRBJ1-2; D unresolved. Trimming shortened V by 1 base and J by 8 bases, and 17 bases separated the two germline ends. The CDR3 is 15 amino acids. CDR1 and CDR2 from the germline V gene are LGHNA and YSLEER. CDR3 loop: CASSQGVQATQGYTF. CDR3 DNA sequence: TGCGCCAGCAGCCAAGGGGTGCAGGCAACTCAGGGCTACACCTTC.

V is TRBV7-9 and J is TRBJ1-5, with unresolved D. Trimming took 5 bases from V and 0 from J, leaving 2 bases between them. Per the germline V gene, CDR1 is SEHNR and CDR2 is FQNEAQ (reference sequence). The CDR3 runs to 12 residues. CDR3 region: CASSLSNQPQHF. Here the CDR3 DNA reads TGTGCCAGCAGCCTTAGCAATCAGCCCCAGCATTTT.

This chain uses TRBV6-5 with TRBJ1-2; 10 nucleotides match TRBD1. The V segment lost 6 bases and the J segment 6 bases; nucleotides outside the gene matches: 4. This CDR3 contains 13 residues. Germline V CDR1 and CDR2: MNHEY, SVGAGI. DNA of the CDR3: TGTGCCAGCAGGGGACAGGGGAGTGATGGCTACACCTTC. Translating it yields CASRGQGSDGYTF.

The rearrangement uses TRBV19 and TRBJ1-4; D is unresolved. Germline CDR1 is LNHDA and CDR2 is SQIVND (reference sequence). The CDR3 is made up of 14 amino acids. Between the trimmed V and J ends, which lost 5 bases and 7 bases, there was a span of 14 bases. The CDR3 bases are TGTGCCAGTAGTGCCTCAAAGGGTAGTGAAAAACTGTTTTTT. Translated: CASSASKGSEKLFF.

The chain recombines TRBV27 with TRBJ2-3, with 11 positions matching TRBD2. V shed 6 bases and J 3 bases; nucleotides not matched to a gene: 5. Germline-derived CDR1 and CDR2 are MNHEY and SMNVEV (reference sequence). The CDR3 contains 15 residues. The CDR3 region is CASSPSGGFTDTQYF. CDR3 DNA: TGTGCCAGCAGCCCTAGCGGGGGGTTTACAGATACGCAGTATTTT.

The V gene is TRBV5-8, the J gene TRBJ1-1, with TRBD1 identical over 10 bases. The germline gives CDR1 SGHTS, CDR2 YDEGEE. V lost 10 bases and J lost 1; bases outside the gene matches: 10. The CDR3 extends over 15 amino acids. CDR3 amino acids: CAANMGQGKNTEAFF. Here the CDR3 DNA reads TGTGCCGCAAATATGGGACAGGGGAAGAACACTGAAGCTTTCTTT. Full variable domain (missing parts from reference TRBV5-8 and TRBJ1-1): EAGVTQSPTHLIKTRGQQATLRCSPISGHTSVYWYQQALGLGLQFLLWYDEGEERNRGNFPPRFSGRQFPNYSSELNVNALELEDSALYLCAANMGQGKNTEAFFGQGTRLTVV.

The chain uses TRBV11-3 and TRBJ2-7; maybe TRBD1 (6 bases). Germline V gene sequence: CDR1 SGHNT, CDR2 YENEEA. The ends were cut back, 0 bases at V and 4 bases at J, with 10 bases in the middle. This CDR3 is 14 amino acids long. CDR3 nucleotide sequence: TGTGCCAGCAGCTTAGAACGGGACACTTACGAGCAGTACTTC. Its protein product is CASSLERDTYEQYF.

V gene TRBV18 combines with J gene TRBJ2-1; D gene uncertain. The V and J ends lost 3 bases and 4 bases respectively, with 19 bases between them. The CDR3 extends over 17 amino acids. Germline CDR1 and CDR2: KGHSH and LQKENI. The CDR3 region is CASSPESATSEYNEQFF. As DNA, the CDR3 is TGTGCCAGCTCACCGGAGAGTGCCACCTCCGAATACAATGAGCAGTTCTTC.

This rearrangement joins TRBV6-5 to TRBJ1-1; unclear D gene. The CDR3 has 14 amino acids. V lost 4 bases and J lost 1, with 10 bases in between. Germline V gene lookup returns CDR1 MNHEY and CDR2 SVGAGI. CDR3 region: CASSLGLGNTEAFF. The CDR3 DNA reads TGTGCCAGCAGTTTGGGGTTGGGGAACACTGAAGCTTTCTTT.

V gene TRBV3-1 (or the pseudogene TRBV3-2) combines with J gene TRBJ2-3; 9 bases are a match to TRBD2. This CDR3 spans 13 amino acids. Per germline, CDR1 LGHDT and CDR2 YNNKEL (reference sequence). The ends lost 6 bases at V and 9 bases at J; junction bases unmatched: 7. The CDR3: CASSPGLAGTQYF. The CDR3 coding sequence is TGTGCCAGCAGTCCGGGACTAGCAGGGACGCAGTATTTT.